Below are 2 T cell receptor beta chains sequenced from a single sample in a study of OX40 agonist ivuxolimab in advanced cancers. The assay was immunoSEQ multiplex PCR, and TCRdb's table has in-frame clones only and misses some. The table includes 40,000 to 55,000 clones, around four fifths detected once. The material sequenced was CD4+ or CD8+ T cells sorted from blood, taken in a trial of the OX40 agonist ivuxolimab. The receptors were sampled from an adult with an advanced solid tumor such as melanoma, head and neck, liver or kidney cancer.

V gene TRBV29-1 combines with J gene TRBJ2-7; D may correspond to TRBD1 or TRBD2 (5 bases each). V gave up 6 bases and J gave up 3 bases, with 15 bases separating them. The CDR3 sequence is 13 residues long. Germline lookup yields CDR1 SQVTM and CDR2 ANQGSEA. CDR3 sequence (DNA): TGCAGCGTACTCCGGGACGGCGGCTACGAGCAGTACTTC. It translates to CSVLRDGGYEQYF.

With respect to this clone: Other nucleotide sequences in the sample specify the same CDR3. The rearrangement joins TRBV6-1 to TRBJ1-5; tentative D call: TRBD1 (5 bases). The CDR3 sequence is 15 residues long. V gave up 2 bases and J gave up 2 bases, with 10 bases separating them. The germline gives CDR1 MNHNS, CDR2 SASEGT. CDR3 DNA: TGTGCCAGCAGTGAAATTAGAGGGGGCAATCAGCCCCAGCATTTT. It encodes CASSEIRGGNQPQHF.